The T cell receptor beta chain described here comes from a study of T cell repertoires in cytomegalovirus infection. Study overall: Public signatures in TCR beta pointed to CMV infection and matching HLA type.

A single record per CDR3 protein comes from TCRdb applying MiXCR to the reads. The data contain about 450,000 distinct CDR3 sequences, approximately 30% of them singletons. General study findings and limits: In two of eight donors, the top clonotype was HLA-C-restricted CMV-specific. Public TCR beta family frequency separated CMV-and-HLA carriers, including in an independent cohort.

Remarks on this clonotype: Its antigen is as yet unknown.

The source of this sequence is a human donor in good health (CMV status not recorded). Some clones in this sample may be carry-over from other donors' samples. Input material: PBMCs.

The CDR3 coding sequence is TGTGCCAGCAGCCAACGGGGGGCAGGTGGCTACACCTTC. Translated: CASSQRGAGGYTF. The genes are TRBV3-1 and TRBJ1-2; D perhaps matches TRBD1 (6 bases). Trimming stripped 2 bases from V and 7 bases from J, with 11 bases between. The CDR3 is made up of 13 amino acids. Germline V gene sequence: CDR1 LGHDT, CDR2 YNNKEL (reference sequence).